This passage covers 7 T cell receptor beta chains from one sample sequenced in a study of cytomegalovirus exposure and HLA in healthy donors. The PCR employed 60 Vbeta primers together with 13 Jbeta primers. Using immunoSEQ multiplex PCR, the repertoire was profiled, and TCRdb retains in-frame clones only, with some absent. Its table records fewer than 85,000 clones. Sequenced sample: PBMCs. The receptors originated from a man aged 25-45 years in good health and CMV-seronegative.

The gene calls are TRBV29-1 and TRBJ2-7, with 8 bases identical to TRBD2. Trimming cost V 4 bases and J 3 bases; bases outside gene matches: 2. Germline-derived CDR1 and CDR2 are SQVTM and ANQGSEA. The CDR3 contains 12 residues. CDR3 amino acids: CSVVLAGYEQYF. DNA for the CDR3: TGCAGCGTTGTTCTAGCGGGCTACGAGCAGTACTTC.

CDR3 bases: TGTGCCAGCAGCTTAGATGGCAGGACAGATACGCAGTATTTT. This sequence encodes CASSLDGRTDTQYF. V usage is TRBV11-3 and J usage is TRBJ2-3, with D hard to call. The CDR3 is 14 residues long. Trimming pared 0 bases from V and 3 bases from J, leaving 7 bases between. Per germline, CDR1 SGHNT and CDR2 YENEEA.

The V and J genes are TRBV9 and TRBJ2-7, with TRBD2 matching over 8 bases. Germline V CDR1 and CDR2: SGDLS, YYNGEE. The CDR3 contains 15 residues. V lost 4 bases, J lost 3 bases, and 9 bases stayed unmatched. In DNA, the CDR3 is TGTGCCAGCAGCATACACGGGGGGGTGGACTACGAGCAGTACTTC. Its protein is CASSIHGGVDYEQYF.

The V and J genes are TRBV2 and TRBJ1-5; 11 nucleotides line up with TRBD1. Germline CDR1 and CDR2: SNHLY and FYNNEI. This CDR3 region has 16 residues. J lost 4 bases, V lost 6 bases, and 8 bases had no gene match. The DNA for the CDR3 is TGTGCCAGCAGAGGAGGACGGGACAGGGGGAATCAGCCCCAGCATTTT. Translated: CASRGGRDRGNQPQHF. Supplemented by reference TRBV2 and TRBJ1-5, the full variable domain reads EPEVTQTPSHQVTQMGQEVILRCVPISNHLYFYWYRQILGQKVEFLVSFYNNEISEKSEIFDDQFSVERPDGSNFTLKIRSTKLEDSAMYFCASRGGRDRGNQPQHFGDGTRLSIL.

The chain uses TRBV18 and TRBJ1-1, with a possible D match to TRBD1 (6 bases). This CDR3 is built from 13 residues. Germline V gene lookup returns CDR1 KGHSH and CDR2 LQKENI. V shed 5 bases and J shed 1 base, with 8 bases lying between them. CDR3 nucleotides: TGTGCCAGCTCAGGACAGACGAACACTGAAGCTTTCTTT. Its protein is CASSGQTNTEAFF.

V gene TRBV19 combines with J gene TRBJ1-1, with 10 bases fitting TRBD1. V shed 0 bases, J shed 7 bases, and the junction held 2 bases outside the gene matches. The CDR3 consists of 14 residues. Germline loops: CDR1 LNHDA, CDR2 SQIVND (reference sequence). CDR3 sequence: CASSIDRTGGEAFF. CDR3 DNA: TGTGCCAGTAGTATAGATCGGACAGGGGGTGAAGCTTTCTTT.

This rearrangement joins TRBV28 to TRBJ1-2; 7 nucleotides match TRBD1. The CDR3 loop spans 14 amino acids. V gave up 2 bases and J gave up 4 bases; unmatched junction bases: 4. The V gene's germline CDR1 is MDHEN and CDR2 SYDVKM. The CDR3 spells CASSLGDRPYGYTF. In DNA, the CDR3 is TGTGCCAGCAGTTTAGGGGACAGACCCTATGGCTACACCTTC.